The T cell receptor beta chain described here comes from a study of blood T cell repertoires in COVID-19. Overall study context: Whether acute or convalescent, the COVID-19 samples came from the United States, Italy and Spain. T cells, B-cell-depleted T cells, or PBMCs provided the cDNA or gDNA that served as material.

Ages ranged from about 18 to 100 years, with residence in fewer than 25 US areas. Assay: immunoSEQ multiplex PCR; the TCRdb copy retains only in-frame clones and omits some. This table has 190,000 or so clones, roughly 85% appearing once. This CDR3 has 11 residues. V dropped 6 bases and J dropped 3 bases, with 5 bases sitting between them. The V gene's germline CDR1 is MGHRA and CDR2 YSYEKL. Material: PBMCs or T cells enriched from blood (not recorded which). The rearrangement uses TRBV4-1 and TRBJ2-5; D unresolved. The receptor was derived from a man aged 40-55 years who had recovered from COVID-19. The CDR3 DNA follows: TGCGCCAGCAGTCGTGAAGAGACCCAGTACTTC. As protein: CASSREETQYF.